These 21 T cell receptor beta chains came from one sample sequenced in a study of metastatic and nonmetastatic thyroid tumors (dated by TCRdb to about 2020). To prepare the library, PCR was applied. TCRdb names Illumina HiSeq 4000 as the instrument used. TCRdb trimmed the raw reads at Q25, called clones with MiXCR and kept productive beta chains. This sample comprises around 30,000 clones, about 18% of them detected only once. The ten largest make up 6.5% to 8% of the sample. Before undergoing thyroid surgery, none of the patients had been given any kind of treatment. The sample comprised blood. Receptors were obtained from a female donor with papillary thyroid cancer or a benign thyroid nodule (not recorded which). Some clones in this sample may be carry-over from other donors' samples.

This clone is deemed medium-sized. J is TRBJ1-6 and V is TRBV12-3 or TRBV12-4; D uncertain. This CDR3 has 13 residues. Trimming removed 6 bases at V and 9 bases at J, with 12 bases between. The CDR3 loop reads CASSPPSPSPLHF. DNA of the CDR3: TGTGCCAGCAGCCCTCCTTCACCTTCACCCCTCCACTTT.

Many counts were recorded for this clone. J is TRBJ2-1 and V is TRBV11-2; TRBD2 aligns across 7 bases. CDR1 SGHAT and CDR2 FQNNGV come from the germline V gene. V dropped 1 base and J dropped 7; count of bases not matched to a gene: 4. The CDR3 totals 14 residues. The DNA of the CDR3 is TGTGCCAGCAGCTTAGTACTAGCGCTTAATGAGCAGTTCTTC. Protein product: CASSLVLALNEQFF.

The gene calls are TRBV30 and TRBJ1-2; D remains ambiguous. Germline assignment: CDR1 GTSNPN and CDR2 SVGIG (reference sequence). This CDR3 region has 14 residues. Trimming cost V 7 bases and J 4 bases, with 19 bases left between them. The CDR3 coding sequence is TGTGCCTTATCCGGCGGGCAGGCGATCTATGGCTACACCTTC. The encoded protein is CALSGGQAIYGYTF.

The rearrangement joins TRBV6-1 to TRBJ1-3; 9 positions match TRBD1. The CDR3 totals 16 residues. CDR1 MNHNS and CDR2 SASEGT come from the germline V gene. Germline trimming cut 5 bases from V and 4 bases from J; bases unmatched to any gene: 9. CDR3 sequence: CASSTGQGALGNTIYF. The CDR3 DNA sequence: TGTGCCAGCAGTACGGGACAGGGAGCATTGGGAAACACCATATATTTT.

This clone was seen more than once but under ten times. The rearrangement joins TRBV12-3 or TRBV12-4 to TRBJ2-4; 10 positions match TRBD2. With V trimmed by 5 bases and J by 13 bases, 11 bases remained unmatched. The length of the CDR3 is 14 residues. In DNA form, the CDR3 reads TGTGCCAGCAGTCCCCGGACTAGCGGAGATACGCAGTACTTC. This encodes CASSPRTSGDTQYF.

This clone was counted ten times or more. The V gene is TRBV12-3 or TRBV12-4, the J gene TRBJ2-3; 11 nucleotides match TRBD2. This CDR3 is 14 amino acids long. V was clipped by 6 bases and J by 6 bases; unmatched bases: 5. The DNA of the CDR3 is TGTGCCAGCAGGCCAGCTAGCGGGGGGGATACGCAGTATTTT. Its protein is CASRPASGGDTQYF.

The J gene is TRBJ1-5, the V gene TRBV20-1; a weak D match, TRBD1 (5 bases). Trimming removed 6 bases from V and 3 bases from J, with 21 bases in between. The CDR3 length is 16 residues. The germline V gene has CDR1 DFQATT and CDR2 SNEGSKA (reference sequence). CDR3 protein: CSAINHRGRVNQPQHF. The CDR3 region has the DNA TGCAGTGCGATCAATCACCGCGGCAGGGTCAATCAGCCCCAGCATTTT.

In its sample, this clone ranks as medium-sized. The genes are TRBV30 and TRBJ1-5; D uncertain. Per the germline V gene, CDR1 is GTSNPN and CDR2 is SVGIG (reference sequence). The V end lost 2 bases, the J end lost 6 bases, and 5 bases lay between the germline ends. The CDR3 sequence is 11 residues long. The chain's CDR3 is CAWSNGQPQHF. CDR3 bases: TGTGCCTGGAGTAACGGTCAGCCCCAGCATTTT.

This clone has more than one count but fewer than ten. The chain recombines TRBV19 with TRBJ2-2, with TRBD1 as a possible D gene (5 bases). The CDR3 runs to 14 residues. V lost 10 bases and J lost 4, with 16 bases in between. Germline V gives CDR1 LNHDA, CDR2 SQIVND (reference sequence). This CDR3 is CATSRGVATGELFF. The CDR3 region has the DNA TGTGCCACCTCAAGGGGCGTAGCCACCGGGGAGCTGTTTTTT.

This clone came up many times. The genes are TRBV6-5 and TRBJ1-6; D is uncertain. V dropped 2 bases and J dropped 9 bases, with 23 bases sitting between them. This CDR3 spans 18 amino acids. Germline assignment: CDR1 MNHEY and CDR2 SVGAGI. The CDR3 DNA reads as TGTGCCAGCAGTTACGTGGCAGACCTCCTTGTCTTACTTTCACCCCTCCACTTT. Protein: CASSYVADLLVLLSPLHF.

This clone turned up a few times. The gene calls are TRBV12-3 or TRBV12-4 and TRBJ2-7; 7 bases are shared with TRBD2. This CDR3 has 15 amino acids. V dropped 1 base and J dropped 7; count of bases not matched to a gene: 10. CDR3 sequence reads: CASSLVGSGPREQYF. The CDR3 DNA follows: TGTGCCAGCAGTTTAGTCGGTAGCGGGCCGAGGGAGCAGTACTTC.

This clone was seen repeatedly, ten times or more. V usage is TRBV18 and J usage is TRBJ1-4; weak D call: TRBD1 (5 bases). This CDR3 spans 14 amino acids. CDR1 and CDR2 (germline): KGHSH, LQKENI. V gave up 3 bases and J gave up 7 bases, with 12 bases separating them. The CDR3 reads CASSPAGSGEKLFF. Written as DNA, the CDR3 is TGTGCCAGCTCACCCGCAGGGTCTGGTGAAAAACTGTTTTTT.

The sample holds a few counts of this clone. This sequence joins TRBV12-3 or TRBV12-4 and TRBJ1-5, with D unclear. There are 12 residues in the CDR3. V lost 5 bases and J 7 bases, leaving 9 bases between the germline ends. The CDR3 DNA sequence: TGTGCCAGCAGTGGAGGAGGGCAGCCCCAGCATTTT. Translation: CASSGGGQPQHF.

The rearrangement uses TRBV28 and TRBJ2-1, with D unclear. Trimming removed 2 bases from V and 5 bases from J, with 7 bases in between. Germline values: CDR1 MDHEN, CDR2 SYDVKM. The CDR3 is made up of 13 amino acids. CDR3 bases: TGTGCCAGCAGTTTAACAAGGGACAATGAGCAGTTCTTC. The encoded protein is CASSLTRDNEQFF.

Ten or more counts support this clone. The chain is built from TRBV5-1 and TRBJ2-5; D uncertain. The germline gives CDR1 SGHRS, CDR2 YFSETQ. This CDR3 contains 12 residues. Trimming shortened V by 0 bases and J by 5 bases, and 5 bases separated the two germline ends. The CDR3 region is CASSLGMETQYF. CDR3 nucleotides: TGCGCCAGCAGCTTGGGGATGGAGACCCAGTACTTC.

This clone was counted many times. V usage is TRBV7-9 and J usage is TRBJ2-2; D is unclear. The CDR3 consists of 14 residues. The V gene's germline CDR1 is SEHNR and CDR2 FQNEAQ (reference sequence). Deletions cut 7 bases from V and 0 bases from J, with 9 bases between. CDR3 nucleotide sequence: TGTGCCAGCATGAAGACATCGAACACCGGGGAGCTGTTTTTT. As protein: CASMKTSNTGELFF.

This clone was found many times. The chain links TRBV20-1 to TRBJ1-4; D is undetermined. V gave up 6 bases and J gave up 8 bases, with 13 bases separating them. The CDR3 has 12 amino acids. Looked up from germline, CDR1 is DFQATT and CDR2 is SNEGSKA (reference sequence). In DNA, the CDR3 is TGCAGTGCGCCAATAGCCGGGGAAAAACTGTTTTTT. Its translation is CSAPIAGEKLFF.

Written as DNA, the CDR3 is TGTGCCAGCAGCCCGACTAGCGGCAGCCCGGACACCGGGGAGCTGTTTTTT. It translates to CASSPTSGSPDTGELFF. The chain has TRBV11-2 and TRBJ2-2; TRBD2 aligns across 9 bases. CDR3 length: 17 residues. Losses at the gene ends were 5 bases for V and 3 bases for J; bases not matched to a gene: 10. The germline V gene encodes CDR1 SGHAT and CDR2 FQNNGV. Variable domain in full (rest from reference TRBV11-2 and TRBJ2-2): EAGVAQSPRYKIIEKRQSVAFWCNPISGHATLYWYQQILGQGPKLLIQFQNNGVVDDSQLPKDRFSAERLKGVDSTLKIQPAKLEDSAVYLCASSPTSGSPDTGELFFGEGSRLTVL.

V and J are TRBV20-1 and TRBJ1-1; D gene unclear. In germline, CDR1 is DFQATT, CDR2 SNEGSKA (reference sequence). The CDR3 has 12 amino acids. V lost 0 bases and J lost 12, with 14 bases in between. CDR3 loop: CSARDRETDSFF. In nucleotides, the CDR3 is TGCAGTGCTAGAGATCGGGAGACTGACTCTTTCTTT.

As regards this clone: At one boundary the junction diverges from the germline segment, which might be a read error. V usage is TRBV19 and J usage is TRBJ1-1; 9 nucleotides line up with TRBD1. Germline V CDR1 and CDR2: LNHDA, SQIVND (reference sequence). CDR3 length equals 14 residues. CDR3 DNA: TGTGCAAGTAGTATCGGGACAGGGTACACTGAAGCTTTGTTT. This encodes CASSIGTGYTEALF.

A few counts support this clone. The chain links TRBV6-1 to TRBJ2-2, with 9 bases identical to TRBD1. Trimming at V came to 6 bases and at J to 4 bases, leaving 3 bases not matched to a gene. This CDR3 has 14 residues. Germline values: CDR1 MNHNS, CDR2 SASEGT. CDR3 bases: TGTGCCAGCAGGACGACAGGGGGCACCGGGGAGCTGTTTTTT. Translated, it gives CASRTTGGTGELFF.